A selection of T cell receptor beta chains follows, all from one sample in a study of T cell changes during pregnancy in multiple sclerosis. TCRdb's table, derived via immunoSEQ multiplex PCR, lists solely in-frame clones and lacks some. The table lists about 50,000 clones, 85% to 95% of them singletons. The sequencing used CD4+ T cells from peripheral blood mononuclear cells, collected in the second trimester of pregnancy. The receptor source for this set is a female donor with multiple sclerosis, enrolled in a pregnancy study. CDR3s include the opening cysteine and the closing phenylalanine or tryptophan. A D gene is named only where the DNA matches it firmly. Part of the rows lack a size; the others show once, few, many or a class for expanded clones.

>TRBJ1-3|.|TRBV13|.
CASSIRGPSGNTIYF
TGTGCCAGCAGCATCAGGGGCCCCTCTGGAAACACCATATATTTT
>TRBJ1-2|.|TRBV18|once
CASSPGVRANYGYTF
TGTGCCAGCTCACCAGGTGTAAGAGCTAACTATGGCTACACCTTC
>TRBJ2-7|.|TRBV2|.
CASRLGSEQYF
TGTGCCAGCAGACTAGGGAGCGAGCAGTACTTC
>TRBJ1-4|TRBD1|TRBV15|.
CATSGGQGFNEKLFF
TGTGCCACCAGCGGCGGACAGGGGTTTAATGAAAAACTGTTTTTT
>TRBJ2-7|.|TRBV25-1|.
CASGNYPYEQYF
TGTGCCAGCGGCAACTACCCGTACGAGCAGTACTTC
>TRBJ2-7|TRBD1|TRBV4-1|.
CASSQTGQPYEQYF
TGCGCCAGCAGCCAAACGGGACAGCCCTACGAGCAGTACTTC
>TRBJ2-5|.|TRBV30|once
CAWSSTRETQYF
TGTGCCTGGAGTTCTACCCGAGAGACCCAGTACTTC
>TRBJ1-1|.|TRBV4-1|.
CASSQDGRAKGTEAFF
TGCGCCAGCAGCCAAGACGGCAGGGCTAAGGGCACTGAAGCTTTCTTT
>TRBJ2-2|TRBD1|TRBV5-6|once
CASSGRGHRGYTGELFF
TGTGCCAGCAGCGGGCGTGGTCACAGGGGGTACACCGGGGAGCTGTTTTTT
>TRBJ2-1|TRBD1|TRBV6-1|.
CASSGSGTGGRNEQFF
TGTGCCAGCAGTGGATCCGGGACAGGGGGCAGGAATGAGCAGTTCTTC
>TRBJ2-7|.|TRBV15|.
CATSRDQGYEQYF
TGTGCCACCAGCAGGGATCAGGGGTATGAGCAGTACTTC
>TRBJ2-7|TRBD2|TRBV7-2|.
CASSVRGAPGVGEQYF
TGTGCCAGCAGCGTGCGGGGGGCCCCGGGGGTTGGCGAGCAGTACTTC
>TRBJ2-3|.|TRBV2|.
CASDKRGGTDTQYF
TGTGCCAGCGATAAGAGGGGGGGGACAGATACGCAGTATTTT
>TRBJ2-5|TRBD2|TRBV27|.
CASSFQGGETQYF
TGTGCCAGCAGCTTCCAGGGAGGGGAGACCCAGTACTTC
>TRBJ2-3|.|TRBV7-3|.
CASSRGRGGTSTDTQYF
TGTGCCAGCAGCCGTGGGCGGGGAGGTACTAGCACAGATACGCAGTATTTT
>TRBJ2-3|.|TRBV2|.
CASRVAGTIFTDTQYF
TGTGCCAGCAGGGTAGCCGGGACAATTTTCACAGATACGCAGTATTTT
>TRBJ1-5|.|TRBV6-6|.
CASRQGHGNQPQHF
TGTGCCAGCAGACAGGGCCATGGCAATCAGCCCCAGCATTTT
>TRBJ1-1|TRBD1|TRBV9|.
CASSPGQGRHTEAFF
TGTGCCAGCAGCCCTGGACAGGGGCGCCACACTGAAGCTTTCTTT
>TRBJ1-2|TRBD1|TRBV19|.
CASSAGTGLNYGYTF
TGTGCCAGTAGTGCGGGGACAGGACTTAACTATGGCTACACCTTC
>TRBJ2-5|.|TRBV19|.
CASSIGGQETQYF
TGTGCCAGTAGTATAGGCGGCCAAGAGACCCAGTACTTC
>TRBJ1-1|.|TRBV2|.
CASSFTGKNTEAFF
TGTGCCAGCAGCTTCACAGGGAAGAACACTGAAGCTTTCTTT
>TRBJ2-5|TRBD1|TRBV18|.
CASSPPTGTETQYF
TGTGCCAGCTCACCACCGACAGGGACCGAGACCCAGTACTTC
>TRBJ2-2|.|TRBV27|.
CASRSRVGELFF
TGTGCCAGCAGGAGCCGGGTCGGGGAGCTGTTTTTT
>TRBJ1-5|.|TRBV18|once
CASSPLRDSSSRQPQHF
TGTGCCAGCTCGCCCCTCCGGGACTCCTCGTCCCGCCAGCCCCAGCATTTT
>TRBJ2-5|TRBD2|TRBV5-6|.
CASSYGTSGTKETQYF
TGTGCCAGCAGCTACGGGACTAGCGGGACAAAAGAGACCCAGTACTTC
>TRBJ1-1|.|TRBV13|.
CASSLVSAGTEAFF
TGTGCCAGCAGCTTAGTCTCTGCAGGGACTGAAGCTTTCTTT
>TRBJ2-1|TRBD1|TRBV7-3|once
CASSLIPGQGAPNEQFF
TGTGCCAGCAGCTTAATCCCGGGACAGGGGGCCCCCAATGAGCAGTTCTTC
>TRBJ2-3|.|TRBV2|.
CASEGATDTQYF
TGTGCCAGCGAAGGAGCCACAGATACGCAGTATTTT
>TRBJ2-3|.|TRBV7-6|.
CASSLGGGLSTDTQYF
TGTGCCAGCAGCTTAGGGGGGGGCCTTAGCACAGATACGCAGTATTTT
>TRBJ2-1|TRBD2|TRBV29-1|.
CSVDRGGGSGNEQFF
TGCAGCGTTGATCGGGGCGGGGGGTCGGGGAATGAGCAGTTCTTC
>TRBJ1-6|TRBD1|TRBV5-1|.
CASSMGQRNSPLHF
TGCGCCAGCTCCATGGGACAGAGGAATTCACCCCTCCACTTT
>TRBJ1-2|.|TRBV7-2|.
CASSPGGTASNYGYTF
TGTGCCAGCAGCCCAGGAGGGACGGCCTCTAACTATGGCTACACCTTC
>TRBJ2-5|TRBD1|TRBV5-1|.
CASSLAGTVQETQYF
TGCGCCAGCAGCTTGGCCGGGACAGTCCAAGAGACCCAGTACTTC
>TRBJ2-6|.|TRBV15|.
CATSRPGAGANVLTF
TGTGCCACCAGCAGACCAGGGGCTGGGGCCAACGTCCTGACTTTC
>TRBJ1-1|.|TRBV5-4|.
CASSLNRDRMNTEAFF
TGTGCCAGCAGCTTGAACAGGGACCGCATGAACACTGAAGCTTTCTTT
>TRBJ1-1|TRBD1|TRBV29-1|.
CSVLAGQGNTEAFF
TGCAGCGTCCTCGCCGGACAGGGTAACACTGAAGCTTTCTTT
>TRBJ1-2|.|TRBV10-3|.
CAISQGNTIYGYTF
TGTGCCATCAGCCAGGGTAACACCATCTATGGCTACACCTTC
>TRBJ2-7|TRBD1|TRBV10-2|.
CAGGQPYEQYF
TGCGCCGGGGGACAGCCCTACGAGCAGTACTTC
>TRBJ2-1|TRBD2|TRBV19|.
CASRSPGLAVHNEQFF
TGTGCCAGTAGGTCGCCGGGACTAGCGGTCCACAATGAGCAGTTCTTC
>TRBJ1-4|.|TRBV5-1|.
CASSHGTLEKLFF
TGCGCCAGCAGCCACGGGACTCTCGAAAAACTGTTTTTT
>TRBJ1-5|TRBD1|TRBV5-5|.
CASSLITGERQHF
TGTGCCAGCAGCTTGATCACAGGGGAGCGCCAGCATTTT
>TRBJ2-1|.|TRBV10-1|.
CASSESRQSTNYNEQFF
TGCGCCAGCAGTGAGTCGCGACAGTCAACCAACTACAATGAGCAGTTCTTC
>TRBJ2-2|.|TRBV11-2|once
CASSFGANTGELFF
TGTGCCAGCAGCTTCGGAGCGAACACCGGGGAGCTGTTTTTT
>TRBJ2-3|TRBD2|TRBV5-6|.
CASSSRGTHTDTQYF
TGTGCCAGCAGTTCGCGGGGGACCCACACAGATACGCAGTATTTT
>TRBJ1-3|.|TRBV27|.
CASSTRSGNTIYF
TGTGCCAGCAGTACCCGGAGCGGAAACACCATATATTTT
>TRBJ2-2|TRBD1|TRBV9|.
CASARTGGGYGELFF
TGTGCCAGCGCACGGACAGGGGGCGGTTACGGGGAGCTGTTTTTT
>TRBJ2-7|.|TRBV7-9|.
CASSFIRGSYEQYF
TGTGCCAGCAGCTTCATCAGGGGCTCCTACGAGCAGTACTTC
>TRBJ2-3|.|TRBV25-1|.
CASSVGWSGGTDTQYF
TGTGCCAGCAGTGTAGGTTGGAGCGGCGGGACAGATACGCAGTATTTT
>TRBJ1-3|TRBD1|TRBV7-8|.
CASSIQGTEGNTIYF
TGTGCCAGCAGCATACAGGGGACGGAAGGAAACACCATATATTTT
>TRBJ1-1|.|TRBV7-6|.
CASSLEIATTEAFF
TGTGCCAGCAGCTTAGAGATAGCGACAACTGAAGCTTTCTTT
>TRBJ1-2|.|TRBV5-8|few
CASSSGVSVRGYTF
TGTGCCAGCAGCTCGGGGGTATCGGTGAGAGGCTACACCTTC
>TRBJ1-5|.|TRBV30|.
CAWSVTGNQPQHF
TGTGCCTGGAGCGTGACAGGCAATCAGCCCCAGCATTTT
>TRBJ2-6|.|TRBV4-2|.
CASSQDSSGWAGANVLTF
TGTGCCAGCAGCCAAGATTCCTCCGGGTGGGCTGGGGCCAACGTCCTGACTTTC
>TRBJ1-4|.|TRBV5-5|.
CASSKGTTTNEKLFF
TGTGCCAGCAGCAAAGGGACAACAACTAATGAAAAACTGTTTTTT
>TRBJ1-1|.|TRBV30|.
CAWSRSPEAFF
TGTGCCTGGTCTAGGAGCCCTGAAGCTTTCTTT